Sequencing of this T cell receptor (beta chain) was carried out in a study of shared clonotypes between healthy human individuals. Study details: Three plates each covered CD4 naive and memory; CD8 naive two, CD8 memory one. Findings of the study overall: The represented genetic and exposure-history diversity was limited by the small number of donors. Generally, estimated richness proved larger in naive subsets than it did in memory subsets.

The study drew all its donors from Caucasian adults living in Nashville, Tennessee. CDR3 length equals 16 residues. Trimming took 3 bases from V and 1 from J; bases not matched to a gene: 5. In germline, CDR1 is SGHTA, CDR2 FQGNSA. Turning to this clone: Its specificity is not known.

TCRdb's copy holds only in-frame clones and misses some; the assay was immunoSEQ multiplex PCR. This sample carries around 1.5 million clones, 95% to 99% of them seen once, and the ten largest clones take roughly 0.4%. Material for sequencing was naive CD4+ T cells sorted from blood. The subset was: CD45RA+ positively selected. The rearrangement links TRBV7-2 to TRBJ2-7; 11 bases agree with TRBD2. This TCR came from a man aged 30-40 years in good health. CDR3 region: CASSFKGLAVSYEQYF. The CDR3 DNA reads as TGTGCCAGCAGCTTTAAGGGACTAGCGGTTTCCTACGAGCAGTACTTC. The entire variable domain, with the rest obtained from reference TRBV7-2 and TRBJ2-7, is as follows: GAGVSQSPSNKVTEKGKDVELRCDPISGHTALYWYRQSLGQGLEFLIYFQGNSAPDKSGLPSDRFSAERTGGSVSTLTIQRTQQEDSAVYLCASSFKGLAVSYEQYFGPGTRLTVT.